This passage covers 10 T cell receptor beta chains from one sample sequenced in a study of T cell changes during pregnancy in multiple sclerosis (dated by TCRdb to about 2019). Preparation of the library involved the immunoSEQ multiplex PCR assay. TCRdb carries this immuneACCESS record with in-frame sequences only. Its versions omit some clonotypes, under half of them owing to an unresolved V gene in the studies checked, with the rest unexplained. The sample profile shows about 55,000 clones; 85% to 90% of them were found once. In total, the top ten clones hold approximately 0.6% of the sample. Sequencing used CD4+ T cells from peripheral blood mononuclear cells, obtained in the first trimester of pregnancy. The receptor set was obtained from a female donor with multiple sclerosis, enrolled in a pregnancy study.

The V gene is TRBV7-9, the J gene TRBJ2-3, with a possible D match to TRBD2 (6 bases). V gave up 5 bases and J gave up 7 bases, with 25 bases separating them. The CDR3 loop spans 17 amino acids. Germline lookup yields CDR1 SEHNR and CDR2 FQNEAQ (reference sequence). For the CDR3, the DNA is TGTGCCAGCAGCCCCTGGGGGGAAAGGCGCTCGGCATATACGCAGTATTTT. It codes for CASSPWGERRSAYTQYF.

This rearrangement joins TRBV14 to TRBJ2-2; D gene ambiguous. The CDR3 extends over 16 amino acids. From germline, CDR1 is SGHDN and CDR2 FVKESK. Trimming took 0 bases from V and 0 from J, leaving 8 bases between them. The CDR3 sequence is CASSQDLTANTGELFF. The CDR3 DNA reads TGTGCCAGCAGCCAAGATTTAACGGCGAACACCGGGGAGCTGTTTTTT.

V usage is TRBV20-1 and J usage is TRBJ2-1; TRBD2 agrees at 8 bases. This CDR3 has 11 amino acids. With V trimmed by 3 bases and J by 15 bases, 7 bases remained unmatched. Germline-derived CDR1 and CDR2 are DFQATT and SNEGSKA (reference sequence). The CDR3 protein is CSASGRVRPFF. The DNA for the CDR3 is TGCAGTGCTAGCGGGAGGGTCAGACCGTTCTTC.

Remarks on this clone: An end of the junction does not agree with germline; a read error may underlie this. V and J are TRBV6-5 and TRBJ1-2, with TRBD1 identical over 7 bases. Germline V CDR1 and CDR2: MNHEY, SVGAGI. The CDR3 length is 15 residues. CDR3 DNA sequence: TGTGCCAGCAGATTCCCACAGGGGAACTCCTATGACTACACCTTC. This gives the protein CASRFPQGNSYDYTF.

CDR3: CASTPRGGLRTIKETQYF. In nucleotides, the CDR3 is TGTGCCAGCACCCCGCGTGGGGGGTTAAGGACTATCAAAGAGACCCAGTACTTC. This rearrangement joins TRBV28 to TRBJ2-5; perhaps TRBD2 as D (6 bases). The CDR3 loop spans 18 amino acids. Germline CDR1 reads MDHEN; CDR2 reads SYDVKM. V lost 7 bases, J lost 3 bases, and 27 bases lay in between.

CDR3 sequence reads: CSVEEWASHNAYEQYF. In DNA, the CDR3 is TGCAGCGTTGAAGAATGGGCCAGCCACAATGCCTACGAGCAGTACTTC. This rearrangement joins TRBV29-1 to TRBJ2-7; D not resolved. CDR1 is SQVTM and CDR2 is ANQGSEA in the germline V gene. Trimming removed 0 bases at V and 2 bases at J, with 17 bases between. CDR3 length: 16 residues.

J is TRBJ1-1 and V is TRBV11-3; 8 bases fit TRBD1. CDR3 length: 14 amino acids. Germline V gene sequence: CDR1 SGHNT, CDR2 YENEEA. With V trimmed by 1 base and J by 8 bases, 6 bases remained unmatched. Here the CDR3 reads CASSLGQGPSEAFF. CDR3 in DNA: TGTGCCAGCAGCTTAGGACAGGGGCCCTCGGAAGCTTTCTTT.

The sample holds one count of this clone. Its ends do not fully match the called genes, so a read error is possible. J is TRBJ2-3 and V is TRBV7-7, with no clear D. This CDR3 has 13 residues. CDR1 is SSHAT, CDR2 FNYEAQ, per germline (reference sequence). CDR3 sequence reads: CASSLRPGDTQYF. The CDR3 nucleotides read TGTGCTAGCAGCCTTCGTCCGGGAGATACGCAGTATTTT.

The chain uses TRBV6-5 and TRBJ1-1; TRBD1 is a possible D gene (5 bases). Germline lookup yields CDR1 MNHEY and CDR2 SVGAGI. This CDR3 spans 14 amino acids. V was pared by 7 bases and J by 0 bases, with 12 bases between. The CDR3 DNA reads TGTGCCAGCACTAAGGGGCTAATGAACACTGAAGCTTTCTTT. This sequence encodes CASTKGLMNTEAFF.

This chain joins TRBV19 and TRBJ2-5; 8 nucleotides line up with TRBD2. Trimming at V came to 7 bases and at J to 5 bases, leaving 9 bases not matched to a gene. The germline V gene encodes CDR1 LNHDA and CDR2 SQIVND (reference sequence). The CDR3 is made up of 14 amino acids. The CDR3 protein is CASTPGGPRETQYF. The CDR3 DNA is TGTGCCAGTACCCCGGGAGGGCCCAGGGAGACCCAGTACTTC.